This is a list of T cell receptor beta chains from one sample in a study of T cells in Graves' hyperthyroidism and ophthalmopathy. MiXCR, applied by TCRdb to the multiplex PCR reads, yields one record per CDR3 protein. In the table there are 500,000 to 650,000 distinct CDR3 sequences, approximately 20% of which are singletons. The sequencing input was blood. These receptors were taken from a man between 40 and 49 years old with Graves' ophthalmopathy. The CDR3 runs from the conserved cysteine through the conserved F or W.

>TRBV20-1
CSARVSSGGASKTQYF
>TRBV20-1
CSARDTSGRAVTPNEQFF
>TRBV10-3
CAISSYQETQYF
>TRBV12-3/TRBV12-4
CASSLWKGKGQFF
>TRBV30
CAWGTSGATNEKLFF
>TRBV18
CASCRGRNEKLFF
>TRBV6-5
CASSYSRGTFYNEQFF
>TRBV11-2
CASSSGLAAGYEQYF
>TRBV12-3/TRBV12-4
CASSVGGGLAGQETQYF
>TRBV30
CAWSDGDRVNQPQHF
>TRBV10-2
CASSEIGGGRFYEQYF
>TRBV29-1
CSVEVGGADTQYF
>TRBV6-2/TRBV6-3
CASKATGRREDTQYF
>TRBV7-6
CASSFGLAGVGDTQYF
>TRBV28
CASSLAGGVYERYF
>TRBV20-1
CSARTDYDSPLHF
>TRBV11-3
CASTPLGGGSEQFF
>TRBV20-1
CSATTRTDSTDTQYF
>TRBV7-2
CASNLGQMKGTQYF
>TRBV25-1
CASSDATGYGTEAFF
>TRBV20-1
CSAGSTGQAGELFF
>TRBV19
CASSGTVSNQPQHF
>TRBV11-2
CASSKQGANTDTQYF
>TRBV5-1
CASSLAPAAEQFF
>TRBV30
CAWSVTPYEQYF
>TRBV4-3
CASSLGLGNNEQFF
>TRBV7-9
CASSSGEWSSYEQYF
>TRBV12-3/TRBV12-4
CASSLRLAGRTDTQYF
>TRBV20-1
CSARTGRRGNEKLFF
>TRBV27
CASSLFGGVTDTQYF
>TRBV2
CASRRDFNNEQFF
>TRBV6-1
CASSLQGVGHEQYF
>TRBV7-2
CASTSTGATTMQYF
>TRBV7-2
CASSLGGLAGGSYEQYF
>TRBV9
CASSARQTSWSYNEQFF
>TRBV10-3
CAISEDSPQYEQYF
>TRBV9
CASSVRDRVENSPLHF
>TRBV25-1
CASSEGSSTYGYTF
>TRBV4-2
CASSQDPSGTFYEQYF
>TRBV20-1
CSGTRGSYEQYF
>TRBV20-1
CSAPPGTGHTYNEQFF
>TRBV12-3/TRBV12-4
CASSGQGDSPLHF
>TRBV7-9
CASSPRTRLYGYTF
>TRBV7-8
CASSLAGKLHEQFF
>TRBV4-3
CASSQDKAGGQETQYF
>TRBV28
CASGTGASGSNIQYF
>TRBV18
CASSQTDLAEEQYF
>TRBV6-1
CASSAEGALGNSPLHF